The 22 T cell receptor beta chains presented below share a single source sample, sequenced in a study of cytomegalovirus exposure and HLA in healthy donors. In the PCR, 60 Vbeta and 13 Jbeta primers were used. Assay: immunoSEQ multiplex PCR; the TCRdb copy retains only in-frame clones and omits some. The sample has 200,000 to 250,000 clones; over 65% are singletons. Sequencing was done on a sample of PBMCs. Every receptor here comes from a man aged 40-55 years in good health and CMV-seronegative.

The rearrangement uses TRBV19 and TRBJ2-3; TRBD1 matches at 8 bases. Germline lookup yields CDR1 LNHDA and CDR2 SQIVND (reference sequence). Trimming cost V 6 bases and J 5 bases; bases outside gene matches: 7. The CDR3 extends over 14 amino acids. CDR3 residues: CASRPQGAGDTQYF. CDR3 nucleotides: TGTGCCAGTAGGCCTCAGGGGGCTGGAGATACGCAGTATTTT.

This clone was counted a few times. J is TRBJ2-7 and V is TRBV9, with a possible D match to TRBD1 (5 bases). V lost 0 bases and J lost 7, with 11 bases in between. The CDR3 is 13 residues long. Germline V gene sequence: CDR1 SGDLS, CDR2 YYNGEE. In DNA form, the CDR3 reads TGTGCCAGCAGCGTAGGGGGCAGCGCGGAGCAGTACTTC. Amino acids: CASSVGGSAEQYF.

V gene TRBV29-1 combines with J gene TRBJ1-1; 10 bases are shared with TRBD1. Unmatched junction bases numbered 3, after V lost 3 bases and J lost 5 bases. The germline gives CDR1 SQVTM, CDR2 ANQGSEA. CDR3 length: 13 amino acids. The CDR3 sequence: CSVDGTGVTEAFF. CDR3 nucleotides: TGCAGCGTTGATGGGACAGGGGTTACTGAAGCTTTCTTT.

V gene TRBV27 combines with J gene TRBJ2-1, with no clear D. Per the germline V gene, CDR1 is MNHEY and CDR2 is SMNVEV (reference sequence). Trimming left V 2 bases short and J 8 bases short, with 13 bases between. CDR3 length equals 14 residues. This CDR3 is CASSLSFLVDEQFF. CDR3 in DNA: TGTGCCAGCAGTTTAAGTTTCCTAGTAGATGAGCAGTTCTTC.

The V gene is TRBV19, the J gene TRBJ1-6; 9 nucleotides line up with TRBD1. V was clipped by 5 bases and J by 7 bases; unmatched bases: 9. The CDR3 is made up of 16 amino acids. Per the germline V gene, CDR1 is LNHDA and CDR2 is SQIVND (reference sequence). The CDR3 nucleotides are TGTGCCAGTAGTCCCCGCGGACAGGGGTTGAATTCACCCCTCCACTTT. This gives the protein CASSPRGQGLNSPLHF.

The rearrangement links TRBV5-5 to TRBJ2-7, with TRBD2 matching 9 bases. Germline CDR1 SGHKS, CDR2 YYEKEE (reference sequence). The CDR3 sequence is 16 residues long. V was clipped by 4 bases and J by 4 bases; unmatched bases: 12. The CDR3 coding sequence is TGTGCCAGCAGCCAGATGGCGGGAGGGCACTTATACGAGCAGTACTTC. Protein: CASSQMAGGHLYEQYF.

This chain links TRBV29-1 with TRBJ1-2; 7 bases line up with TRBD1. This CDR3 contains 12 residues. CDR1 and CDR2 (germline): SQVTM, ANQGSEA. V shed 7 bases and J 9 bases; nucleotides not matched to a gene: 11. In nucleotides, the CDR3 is TGCAGCGCCGGTGCGGGACAGAGGAGCTACACCTTC. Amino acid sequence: CSAGAGQRSYTF.

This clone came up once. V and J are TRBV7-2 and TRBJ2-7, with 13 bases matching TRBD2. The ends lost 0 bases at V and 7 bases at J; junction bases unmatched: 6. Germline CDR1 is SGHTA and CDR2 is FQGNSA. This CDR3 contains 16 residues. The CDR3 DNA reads TGTGCCAGCAGCTTAGCGGCACTAGCGGGAGGGCAAGAGCAGTACTTC. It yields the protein CASSLAALAGGQEQYF.

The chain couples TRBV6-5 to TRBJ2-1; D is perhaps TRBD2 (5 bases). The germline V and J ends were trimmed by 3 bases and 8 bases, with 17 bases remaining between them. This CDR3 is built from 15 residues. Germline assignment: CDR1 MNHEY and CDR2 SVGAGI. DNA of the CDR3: TGTGCCAGCAGTTATAGGCCACGGCCCGGGGATGAGCAGTTCTTC. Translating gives CASSYRPRPGDEQFF.

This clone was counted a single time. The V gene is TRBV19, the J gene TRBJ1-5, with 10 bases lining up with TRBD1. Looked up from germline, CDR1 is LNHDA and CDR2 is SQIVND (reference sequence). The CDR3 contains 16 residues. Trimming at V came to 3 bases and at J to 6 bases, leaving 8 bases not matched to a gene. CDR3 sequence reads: CASSMLPGQGGQPQHF. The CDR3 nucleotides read TGTGCCAGTAGTATGTTGCCCGGACAGGGGGGTCAGCCCCAGCATTTT.

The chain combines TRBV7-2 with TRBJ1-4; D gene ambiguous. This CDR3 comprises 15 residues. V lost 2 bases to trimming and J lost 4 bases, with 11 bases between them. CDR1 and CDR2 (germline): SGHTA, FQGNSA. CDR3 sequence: CASSLTSGLNEKLFF. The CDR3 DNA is TGTGCCAGCAGCTTAACTTCAGGACTTAATGAAAAACTGTTTTTT.

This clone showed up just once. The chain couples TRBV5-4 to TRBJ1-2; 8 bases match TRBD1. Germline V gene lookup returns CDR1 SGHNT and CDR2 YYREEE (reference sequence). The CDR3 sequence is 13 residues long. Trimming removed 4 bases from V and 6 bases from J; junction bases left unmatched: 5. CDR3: CASSQTQGDGYTF. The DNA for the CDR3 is TGTGCCAGCAGCCAGACACAGGGGGATGGCTACACCTTC.

CDR3 amino acids: CASSSLPGQGYHEQFF. The CDR3 DNA reads as TGTGCCAGCAGCTCGTTGCCGGGACAGGGATACCATGAGCAGTTCTTC. The chain links TRBV11-3 to TRBJ2-1; 9 bases match TRBD1. CDR1 and CDR2 from the germline V gene are SGHNT and YENEEA. The V and J ends lost 4 bases and 8 bases, in that order; junction bases with no gene match: 12. The CDR3 contains 16 residues.

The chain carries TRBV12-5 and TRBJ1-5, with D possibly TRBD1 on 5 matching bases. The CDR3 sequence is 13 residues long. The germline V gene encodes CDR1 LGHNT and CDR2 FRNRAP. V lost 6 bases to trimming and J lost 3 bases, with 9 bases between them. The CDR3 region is CASGNRLNQPQHF. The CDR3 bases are TGTGCTAGTGGAAACAGGCTCAATCAGCCCCAGCATTTT.

CDR3 DNA sequence: TGTGCCAGCAGCGTAGCTAAGGGGGGGCACTACGAGCAGTACTTC. As protein: CASSVAKGGHYEQYF. The chain couples TRBV9 to TRBJ2-7; D might be TRBD2 (7 bases). V dropped 0 bases and J dropped 3 bases, with 13 bases sitting between them. The germline CDR1 and CDR2 sequences are SGDLS and YYNGEE. The CDR3 contains 15 residues. Full variable domain (missing parts from reference TRBV9 and TRBJ2-7): DSGVTQTPKHLITATGQRVTLRCSPRSGDLSVYWYQQSLDQGLQFLIQYYNGEERAKGNILERFSAQQFPDLHSELNLSSLELGDSALYFCASSVAKGGHYEQYFGPGTRLTVT.

For the CDR3, the DNA is TGTGCCAGCAGTGATTGGGCGGGGTCTGGGGATGAGCAGTTCTTC. Amino acid sequence: CASSDWAGSGDEQFF. The chain recombines TRBV2 with TRBJ2-1; D is perhaps TRBD2 (6 bases). Per germline, CDR1 SNHLY and CDR2 FYNNEI. V was pared by 3 bases and J by 8 bases, with 17 bases between. The CDR3 runs 15 residues. The entire variable domain, with the rest obtained from reference TRBV2 and TRBJ2-1, is as follows: EPEVTQTPSHQVTQMGQEVILRCVPISNHLYFYWYRQILGQKVEFLVSFYNNEISEKSEIFDDQFSVERPDGSNFTLKIRSTKLEDSAMYFCASSDWAGSGDEQFFGPGTRLTVL.

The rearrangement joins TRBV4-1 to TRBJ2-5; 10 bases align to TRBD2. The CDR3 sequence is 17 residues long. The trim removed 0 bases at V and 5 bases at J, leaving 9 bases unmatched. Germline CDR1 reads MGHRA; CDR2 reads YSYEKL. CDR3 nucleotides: TGCGCCAGCAGCCAAGATCGGGAGCGGGGGGGCGTGGAGACCCAGTACTTC. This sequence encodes CASSQDRERGGVETQYF.

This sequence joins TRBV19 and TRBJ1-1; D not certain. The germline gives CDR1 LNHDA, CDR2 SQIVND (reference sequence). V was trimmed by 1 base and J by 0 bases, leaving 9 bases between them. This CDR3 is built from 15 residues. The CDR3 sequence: CASSIGRNMNTEAFF. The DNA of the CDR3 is TGTGCCAGTAGTATAGGCAGGAACATGAACACTGAAGCTTTCTTT. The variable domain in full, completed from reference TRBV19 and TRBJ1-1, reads DGGITQSPKYLFRKEGQNVTLSCEQNLNHDAMYWYRQDPGQGLRLIYYSQIVNDFQKGDIAEGYSVSREKKESFPLTVTSAQKNPTAFYLCASSIGRNMNTEAFFGQGTRLTVV.

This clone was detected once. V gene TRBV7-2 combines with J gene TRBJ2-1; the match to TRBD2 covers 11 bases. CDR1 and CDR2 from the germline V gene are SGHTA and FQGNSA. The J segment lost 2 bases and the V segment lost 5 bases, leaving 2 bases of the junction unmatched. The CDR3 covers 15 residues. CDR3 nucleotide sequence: TGTGCCAGCAGCCTGACTAGCGGGACCTACAATGAGCAGTTCTTC. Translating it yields CASSLTSGTYNEQFF. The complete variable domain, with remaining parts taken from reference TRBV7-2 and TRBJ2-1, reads GAGVSQSPSNKVTEKGKDVELRCDPISGHTALYWYRQSLGQGLEFLIYFQGNSAPDKSGLPSDRFSAERTGGSVSTLTIQRTQQEDSAVYLCASSLTSGTYNEQFFGPGTRLTVL.

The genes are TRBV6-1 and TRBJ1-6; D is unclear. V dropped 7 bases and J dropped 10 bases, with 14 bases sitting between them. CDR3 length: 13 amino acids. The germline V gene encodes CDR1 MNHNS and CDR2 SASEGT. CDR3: CASNGPGFSPLHF. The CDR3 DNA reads TGTGCCAGCAACGGGCCGGGATTCTCACCCCTCCACTTT.

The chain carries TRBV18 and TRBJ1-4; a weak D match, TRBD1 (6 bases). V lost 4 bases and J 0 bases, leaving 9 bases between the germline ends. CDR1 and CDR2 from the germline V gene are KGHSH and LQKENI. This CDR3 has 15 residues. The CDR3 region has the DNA TGTGCCAGCTCACAGGGACAATCAACTAATGAAAAACTGTTTTTT. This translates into CASSQGQSTNEKLFF.

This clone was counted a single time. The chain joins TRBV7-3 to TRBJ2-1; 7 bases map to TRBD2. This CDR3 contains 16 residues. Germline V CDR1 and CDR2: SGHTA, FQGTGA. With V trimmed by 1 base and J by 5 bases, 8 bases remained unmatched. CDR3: CASSLNVLAVNNEQFF. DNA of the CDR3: TGTGCCAGCAGCTTAAATGTTCTAGCGGTAAACAATGAGCAGTTCTTC.